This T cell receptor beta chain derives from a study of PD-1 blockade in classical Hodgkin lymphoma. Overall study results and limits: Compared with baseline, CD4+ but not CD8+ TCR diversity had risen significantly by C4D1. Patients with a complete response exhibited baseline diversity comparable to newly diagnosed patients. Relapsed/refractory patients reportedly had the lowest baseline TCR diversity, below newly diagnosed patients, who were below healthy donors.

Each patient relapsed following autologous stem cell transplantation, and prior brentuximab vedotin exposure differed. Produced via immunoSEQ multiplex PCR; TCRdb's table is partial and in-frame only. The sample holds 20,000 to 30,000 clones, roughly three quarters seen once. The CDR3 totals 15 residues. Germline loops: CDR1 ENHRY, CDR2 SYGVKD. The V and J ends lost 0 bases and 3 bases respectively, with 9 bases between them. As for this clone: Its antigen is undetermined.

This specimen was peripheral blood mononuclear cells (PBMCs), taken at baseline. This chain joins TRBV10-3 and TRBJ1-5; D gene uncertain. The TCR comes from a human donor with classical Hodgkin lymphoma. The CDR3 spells CAISESGGPNQPQHF. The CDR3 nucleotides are TGTGCCATCAGTGAGTCGGGAGGGCCCAATCAGCCCCAGCATTTT.